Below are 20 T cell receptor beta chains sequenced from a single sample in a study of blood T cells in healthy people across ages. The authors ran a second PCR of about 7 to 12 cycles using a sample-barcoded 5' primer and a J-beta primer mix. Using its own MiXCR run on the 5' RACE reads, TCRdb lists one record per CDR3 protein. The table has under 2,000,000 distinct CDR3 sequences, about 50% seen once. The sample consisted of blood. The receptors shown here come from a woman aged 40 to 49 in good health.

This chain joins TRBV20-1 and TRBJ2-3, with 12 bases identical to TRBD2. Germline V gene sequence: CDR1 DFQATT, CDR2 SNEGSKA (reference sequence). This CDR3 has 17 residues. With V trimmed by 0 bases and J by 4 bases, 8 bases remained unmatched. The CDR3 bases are TGCAGTGCTAGAGATCTCGCTAGCGGGGGGGCCGCAGATACGCAGTATTTT. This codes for CSARDLASGGAADTQYF.

The CDR3 protein is CSARDLLRRGKETQYF. CDR3 in DNA: TGCAGTGCTAGAGATCTTCTTAGGCGCGGTAAAGAGACCCAGTACTTC. The genes are TRBV20-1 and TRBJ2-5; D unclear. Between the trimmed V and J ends, which lost 0 bases and 3 bases, there was a span of 17 bases. CDR1 and CDR2 from the germline V gene are DFQATT and SNEGSKA (reference sequence). This CDR3 contains 16 residues.

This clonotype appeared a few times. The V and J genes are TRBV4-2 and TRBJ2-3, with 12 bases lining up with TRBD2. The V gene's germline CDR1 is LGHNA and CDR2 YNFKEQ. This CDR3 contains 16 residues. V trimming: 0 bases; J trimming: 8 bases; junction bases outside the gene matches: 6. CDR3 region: CASSQDSLAGGITQYF. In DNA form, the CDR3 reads TGTGCCAGCAGCCAAGATTCGCTAGCGGGGGGGATTACGCAGTATTTT.

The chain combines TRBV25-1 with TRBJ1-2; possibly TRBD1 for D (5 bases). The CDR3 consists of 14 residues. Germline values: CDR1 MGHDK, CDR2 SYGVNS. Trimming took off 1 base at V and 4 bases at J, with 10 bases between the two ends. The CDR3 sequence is CASSEFGDVYGYTF. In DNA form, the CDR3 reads TGTGCCAGCAGTGAATTCGGGGACGTCTATGGCTACACCTTC.

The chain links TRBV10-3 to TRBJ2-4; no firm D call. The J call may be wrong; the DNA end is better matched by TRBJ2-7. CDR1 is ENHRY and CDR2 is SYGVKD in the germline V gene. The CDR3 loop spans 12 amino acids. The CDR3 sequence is CAISSVFNEQYF. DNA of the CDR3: TGTGCCATCAGCTCGGTCTTTAACGAGCAGTACTTC.

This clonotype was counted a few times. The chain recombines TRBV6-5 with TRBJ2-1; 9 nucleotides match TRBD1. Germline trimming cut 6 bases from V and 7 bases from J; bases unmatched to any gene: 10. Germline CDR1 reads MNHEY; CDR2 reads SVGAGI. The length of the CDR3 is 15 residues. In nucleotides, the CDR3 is TGTGCCAGCAGGACGGGACAGGGTACGAGGAATGAGCAGTTCTTC. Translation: CASRTGQGTRNEQFF.

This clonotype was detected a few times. Here the CDR3 DNA reads TGTGCCACCAGCGCCTTGGGGCTCGGCGATGAGCAGTTCTTC. As protein: CATSALGLGDEQFF. The rearrangement joins TRBV24-1 to TRBJ2-1, with TRBD1 as a possible D gene (5 bases). Per germline, CDR1 KGHDR and CDR2 SFDVKD. The CDR3 sequence is 14 residues long. V shed 7 bases and J shed 8 bases, with 17 bases lying between them.

The CDR3 reads CSAGDSDGYRQYF. The CDR3 nucleotides read TGCAGTGCCGGGGACTCAGACGGTTATAGGCAGTACTTC. The V and J genes are TRBV20-1 and TRBJ2-4, with D possibly TRBD2 on 6 matching bases. The CDR3 sequence is 13 residues long. Trimming shortened V by 6 bases and J by 13 bases, and 22 bases separated the two germline ends. Germline V CDR1 and CDR2: DFQATT, SNEGSKA (reference sequence).

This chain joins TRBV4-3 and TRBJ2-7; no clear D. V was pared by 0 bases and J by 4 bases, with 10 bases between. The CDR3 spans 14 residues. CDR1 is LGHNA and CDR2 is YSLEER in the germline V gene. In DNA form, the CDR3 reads TGCGCCAGCAGCCAAGAAGCACATTTTTACGAGCAGTACTTC. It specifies CASSQEAHFYEQYF.

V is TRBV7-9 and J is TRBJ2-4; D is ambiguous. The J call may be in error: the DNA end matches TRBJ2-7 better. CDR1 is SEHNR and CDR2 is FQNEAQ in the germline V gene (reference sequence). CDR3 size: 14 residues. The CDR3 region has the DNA TGTGCCAGCAGCTCCCAGCAGGAAGGCTACGAGCAGTACTTC. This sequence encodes CASSSQQEGYEQYF.

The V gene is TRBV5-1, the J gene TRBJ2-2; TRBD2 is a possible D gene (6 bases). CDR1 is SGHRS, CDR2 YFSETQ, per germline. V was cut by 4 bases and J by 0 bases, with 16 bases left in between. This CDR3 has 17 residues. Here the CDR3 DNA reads TGCGCCAGCAGCCCCCCGGGAACTAGCTCGAACACCGGGGAGCTGTTTTTT. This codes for CASSPPGTSSNTGELFF.

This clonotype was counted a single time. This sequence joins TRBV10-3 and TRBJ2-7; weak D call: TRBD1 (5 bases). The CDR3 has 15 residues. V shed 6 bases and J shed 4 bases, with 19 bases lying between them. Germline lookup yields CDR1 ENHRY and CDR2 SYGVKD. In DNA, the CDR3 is TGTGCCATCAGCCCGAGGCAGGGAAAGGGATACGAGCAGTACTTC. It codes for CAISPRQGKGYEQYF.

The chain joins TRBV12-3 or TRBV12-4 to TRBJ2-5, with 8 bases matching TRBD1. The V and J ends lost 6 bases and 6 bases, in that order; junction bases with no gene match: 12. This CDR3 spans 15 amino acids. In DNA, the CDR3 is TGTGCCAGCAGCCCGCCGCCAGGGGGCTCGAAGACCCAGTACTTC. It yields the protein CASSPPPGGSKTQYF.

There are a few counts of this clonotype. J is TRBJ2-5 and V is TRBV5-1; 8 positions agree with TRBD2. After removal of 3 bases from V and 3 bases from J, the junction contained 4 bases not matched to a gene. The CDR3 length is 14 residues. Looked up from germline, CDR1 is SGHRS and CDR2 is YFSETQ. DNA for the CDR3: TGCGCCAGCAGCTCTATACTAGCGGAAGAGACCCAGTACTTC. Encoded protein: CASSSILAEETQYF. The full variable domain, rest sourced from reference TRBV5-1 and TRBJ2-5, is KAGVTQTPRYLIKTRGQQVTLSCSPISGHRSVSWYQQTPGQGLQFLFEYFSETQRNKGNFPGRFSGRQFSNSRSEMNVSTLELGDSALYLCASSSILAEETQYFGPGTRLLVL.

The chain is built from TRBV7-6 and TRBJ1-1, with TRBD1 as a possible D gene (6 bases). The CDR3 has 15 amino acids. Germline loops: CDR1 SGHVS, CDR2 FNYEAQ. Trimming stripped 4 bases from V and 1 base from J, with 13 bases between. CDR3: CASSSGTPGNTEAFF. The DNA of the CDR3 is TGTGCCAGCAGCTCTGGGACACCCGGGAACACTGAAGCTTTCTTT.

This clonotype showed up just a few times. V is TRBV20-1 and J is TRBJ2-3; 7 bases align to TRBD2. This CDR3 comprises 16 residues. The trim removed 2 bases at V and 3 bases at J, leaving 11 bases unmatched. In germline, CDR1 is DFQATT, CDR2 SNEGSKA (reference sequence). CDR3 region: CSARSLLGGDTDTQYF. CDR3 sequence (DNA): TGCAGTGCTAGATCCCTCCTGGGGGGGGATACAGATACGCAGTATTTT.

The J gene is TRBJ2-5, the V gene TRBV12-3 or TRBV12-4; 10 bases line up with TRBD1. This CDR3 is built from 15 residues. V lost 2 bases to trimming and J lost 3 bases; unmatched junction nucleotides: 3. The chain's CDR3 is CASSLKTGGEETQYF. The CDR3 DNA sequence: TGTGCCAGCAGTTTAAAGACAGGGGGCGAAGAGACCCAGTACTTC.

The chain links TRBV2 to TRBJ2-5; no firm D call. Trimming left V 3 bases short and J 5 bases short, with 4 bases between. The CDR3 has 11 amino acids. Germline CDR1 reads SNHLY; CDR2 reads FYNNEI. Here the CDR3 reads CASSDIETQYF. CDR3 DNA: TGTGCCAGCAGTGATATTGAGACCCAGTACTTC.

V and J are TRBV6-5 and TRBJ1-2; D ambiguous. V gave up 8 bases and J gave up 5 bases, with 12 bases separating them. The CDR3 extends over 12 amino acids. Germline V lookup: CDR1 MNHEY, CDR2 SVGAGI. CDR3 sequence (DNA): TGTGCCAGCCGAGTGCCGGGGTATGGCTACACCTTC. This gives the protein CASRVPGYGYTF.

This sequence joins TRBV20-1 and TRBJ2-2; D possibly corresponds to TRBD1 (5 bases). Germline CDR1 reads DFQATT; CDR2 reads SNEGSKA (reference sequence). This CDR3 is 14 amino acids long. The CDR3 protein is CSVPDRHNTGELFF. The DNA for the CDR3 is TGCAGCGTCCCCGACAGACACAACACCGGGGAGCTGTTTTTT.